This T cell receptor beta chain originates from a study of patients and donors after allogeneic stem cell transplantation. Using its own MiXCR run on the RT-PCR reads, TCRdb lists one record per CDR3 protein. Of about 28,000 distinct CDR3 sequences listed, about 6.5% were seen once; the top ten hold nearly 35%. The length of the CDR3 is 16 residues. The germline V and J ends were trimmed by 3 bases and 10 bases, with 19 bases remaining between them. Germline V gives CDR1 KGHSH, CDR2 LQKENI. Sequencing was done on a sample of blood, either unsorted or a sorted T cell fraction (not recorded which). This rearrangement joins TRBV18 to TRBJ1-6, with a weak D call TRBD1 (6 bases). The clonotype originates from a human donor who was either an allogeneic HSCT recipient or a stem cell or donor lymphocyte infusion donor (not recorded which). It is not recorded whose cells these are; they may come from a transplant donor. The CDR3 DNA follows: TGTGCCAGCTCACCCGTCGCCACTCACAGGGAATCACCCCTCCACTTT. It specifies CASSPVATHRESPLHF.